These T cell receptor beta chains were read from a single sample in a study of CD8 T cells in Susac syndrome. TCRdb called the immunoSEQ multiplex PCR reads again in MiXCR, with one record for every CDR3 protein. The sample holds fewer than 200,000 distinct CDR3 sequences; 90% to 95% are singletons and the top ten take 0.1% to 0.13%. Sample: CD4+ T cells from PBMCs. All receptors come from a human donor with Susac syndrome. The CDR3 runs from the conserved cysteine through the conserved F or W. Fields, in order: D gene, J gene, clone size, V gene, CDR3 DNA, CDR3 protein. A D gene is named only where the DNA matches it firmly. Rows give clone size only sometimes, using once, few, many, or a class for an expanded clone.

>.|TRBJ1-2|.|TRBV29-1
TGCAGCGTTGGCTCGGGGGATGGCTACACCTTC
CSVGSGDGYTF
>.|TRBJ2-2|.|TRBV6-5
TGTGCCAGCAGTTACTCGGGGCGCGCGAACACCGGGGAGCTGTTTTTT
CASSYSGRANTGELFF
>.|TRBJ2-7|.|TRBV20-1
TGCAGTGCTAGAGATTCGTTCGGGTCCGAGCAGTACTTC
CSARDSFGSEQYF
>TRBD1|TRBJ1-5|few|TRBV9
TGTGCCAGCAGCAGGACAGGCGATCAGCCCCAGCATTTT
CASSRTGDQPQHF
>.|TRBJ2-2|.|TRBV30
TGTGCCTGGAACAGGGAGAACACCGGGGAGCTGTTTTTT
CAWNRENTGELFF
>TRBD2|TRBJ2-3|.|TRBV4-2
TGTGCCAGCAGCCAAGCCGGGGGGACTACTAGCACAGATACGCAGTATTTT
CASSQAGGTTSTDTQYF
>TRBD1|TRBJ2-5|.|TRBV29-1
TGCAGCATGGTTAGGGCAGGGGGCCAAGAGACCCAGTACTTC
CSMVRAGGQETQYF
>.|TRBJ2-5|.|TRBV2
TGTGCCAGCAGTTCTAGGGTGGCAGAGACCCAGTACTTC
CASSSRVAETQYF
>.|TRBJ2-5|.|TRBV14
TGTGCCAGCAGTCGGACGCTACAAGAGACCCAGTACTTC
CASSRTLQETQYF
>.|TRBJ1-6|.|TRBV15
TGTGCCACCAGCAGAGGACGGGGCTCTTCACCCCTCCACTTT
CATSRGRGSSPLHF
>.|TRBJ1-1|.|TRBV4-2
TGTGCCAGCAGCCAAGAAGGGAGGGAGTTAGCTTTCTTT
CASSQEGRELAFF
>.|TRBJ1-1|once|TRBV20-1
TGCAGTGCTAGAGCCGGGACGAGGGACACTGAAGCTTTCTTT
CSARAGTRDTEAFF
>.|TRBJ2-6|.|TRBV7-9
TGTGCCAGCAGCCCCTCCAACGGGGCCAACGTCCTGACTTTC
CASSPSNGANVLTF
>TRBD2|TRBJ2-3|.|TRBV20-1
TGCAGTGCTGGTAGCGGGGGCCTAAGCACAGATACGCAGTATTTT
CSAGSGGLSTDTQYF
>.|TRBJ1-1|.|TRBV12-3/TRBV12-4
TGTGCCAGCAGCTCATGGAGGGCGGAAGCTTTCTTT
CASSSWRAEAFF
>.|TRBJ1-3|.|TRBV12-3/TRBV12-4
TGTGCCAGCAGTTCCCAGGGATTTGGAAACACCATATATTTT
CASSSQGFGNTIYF
>.|TRBJ2-6|.|TRBV10-3
TGTGCCATCAGTGCCCAGGGGGGGTCCGTCCTGACTTTC
CAISAQGGSVLTF
>.|TRBJ1-3|.|TRBV30
TGTGCCTGGAAGACCCTCGGCTCTGGAAACACCATATATTTT
CAWKTLGSGNTIYF
>.|TRBJ2-2|.|TRBV6-5
TGTGCCAGCAGGTCGAATCCGAACACCGGGGAGCTGTTTTTT
CASRSNPNTGELFF
>TRBD1|TRBJ1-2|.|TRBV4-3
TGCGCCAGCAGCCAAGTGACAGGGAAGGGTGGCTACACCTTC
CASSQVTGKGGYTF
>TRBD1|TRBJ1-1|.|TRBV6-1
TGTGCCAGCTGTACAGGGGGCGCGGACACTGAAGCTTTCTTT
CASCTGGADTEAFF
>TRBD1|TRBJ1-1|.|TRBV6-5
TGTGCCAGCAGCCGGGGACAGGGGGGGACTGAAGCTTTCTTT
CASSRGQGGTEAFF
>TRBD1|TRBJ2-7|.|TRBV20-1
TGCAGTGCTAGGGGGGACAGGGGGCAGAACGAGCAGTACTTC
CSARGDRGQNEQYF
>.|TRBJ1-6|.|TRBV9
TGTGCCAGCAGCGCATACAGGGATAATTCACCCCTCCACTTT
CASSAYRDNSPLHF
>.|TRBJ1-5|once|TRBV30
TGTGCCTGGAGTGGACGGTTGGATCAGCCCCAGCATTTT
CAWSGRLDQPQHF
>TRBD1|TRBJ1-2|.|TRBV7-9
TGTGCCAGCAGCGCTCAGGGGGCGTACTATGGCTACACCTTC
CASSAQGAYYGYTF
>TRBD1|TRBJ1-4|.|TRBV12-3/TRBV12-4
TGTGCCAGCAGTTCCAGGGGGCCTGGGGAACTGTTTTTT
CASSSRGPGELFF
>.|TRBJ1-5|.|TRBV12-5
TGTGCTAGTGGTTTGGTATTAACCCCTGGCAGGTCCAATCAGCCCCAGCATTTT
CASGLVLTPGRSNQPQHF
>.|TRBJ1-5|.|TRBV12-3/TRBV12-4
TGTGCCAGCAGTAAGATTAGGGGCAATCAGCCCCAGCATTTT
CASSKIRGNQPQHF
>TRBD1|TRBJ1-5|.|TRBV20-1
TGCAGTGCTTCCCGACAGGGTGGCAATCAGCCCCAGCATTTT
CSASRQGGNQPQHF
>.|TRBJ1-6|.|TRBV4-1
TGCGCCAGCAGCCATTCCCGGCAGGCCTCACCCCTCCACTTT
CASSHSRQASPLHF
>TRBD1|TRBJ2-7|.|TRBV2
TGTGCCAGCAGTGGTTCAGGGGGCGAGCAGTACTTC
CASSGSGGEQYF
>TRBD1|TRBJ2-1|.|TRBV24-1
TGTGCCACCAGTACCCGGGACAGGGGGATCAATGAGCAGTTCTTC
CATSTRDRGINEQFF
>.|TRBJ2-5|.|TRBV12-3/TRBV12-4
TGTGCCAGCAGTTTTTGGGGCGGGACGGAGACCCAGTACTTC
CASSFWGGTETQYF
>.|TRBJ2-3|.|TRBV29-1
TGCAGCGTTGAACGGTCAGCTAGCACAGATACGCAGTATTTT
CSVERSASTDTQYF
>.|TRBJ1-2|.|TRBV20-1
TGCAGTGCCTTCCCGGGGAGCTATGGCTACACCTTC
CSAFPGSYGYTF
>.|TRBJ2-1|.|TRBV2
TGTGCCAGCAGTGAAGCGCGGCCGGCGGACAATGAGCAGTTCTTC
CASSEARPADNEQFF
>.|TRBJ2-7|.|TRBV15
TGTGCCACCAGCAGAGCCCTGATAGGGGCCTACGAGCAGTACTTC
CATSRALIGAYEQYF
>.|TRBJ1-1|.|TRBV6-5
TGTGCCAGCAAGCGGGCCTCGACGAACACTGAAGCTTTCTTT
CASKRASTNTEAFF
>TRBD2|TRBJ2-3|.|TRBV5-1
TGCGCCAGCAGGTCTGGCGGGGGTGGCACAGATACGCAGTATTTT
CASRSGGGGTDTQYF
>TRBD1|TRBJ1-2|.|TRBV3-1
TGTGCCAGCAGCCAGCACGGGACAGTGGGATCTGGCTACACCTTC
CASSQHGTVGSGYTF
>TRBD2|TRBJ2-7|.|TRBV29-1
TGCAGCGTTCCTTTGCGGGGGAGCTCCTACGAGCAGTACTTC
CSVPLRGSSYEQYF
>.|TRBJ2-2|.|TRBV20-1
TGCAGTGCTAGACCGAGCGCGAACACCGGGGAGCTGTTTTTT
CSARPSANTGELFF
>.|TRBJ2-7|once|TRBV7-2
TGTGCCAGCAGCTTAGCCCAAGGCTACGAGCAGTACTTC
CASSLAQGYEQYF
>.|TRBJ2-5|.|TRBV7-2
TGTGCCAGCAGCTCGTATAGCGTTCAAGAGACCCAGTACTTC
CASSSYSVQETQYF
>TRBD1|TRBJ1-1|.|TRBV20-1
TGCAGTGCTAGAGGGGACAGGGGACGCACTGAAGCTTTCTTT
CSARGDRGRTEAFF
>TRBD1|TRBJ2-3|once|TRBV7-2
TGTGCCAGCAGATCCACCAGGGGGCTTCATGATACGCAGTATTTT
CASRSTRGLHDTQYF
>TRBD1|TRBJ1-6|.|TRBV27
TGTGCCAGCAGGACCTTCGGACAGGGCTCGTATAATTCACCCCTCCACTTT
CASRTFGQGSYNSPLHF
>TRBD2|TRBJ2-3|.|TRBV6-2/TRBV6-3
TGTGCCAGCAGGGGGACTAGCGGCACAGATACGCAGTATTTT
CASRGTSGTDTQYF
>TRBD1|TRBJ2-1|.|TRBV6-2/TRBV6-3
TGTGCCAGCAGTCTGTGGGGACAGTGGGGCAATGAGCAGTTCTTC
CASSLWGQWGNEQFF
>.|TRBJ1-2|once|TRBV5-6
TGTGCCAGCAGCGTGGCGGAGGGCTACACCTTC
CASSVAEGYTF
>.|TRBJ2-7|.|TRBV20-1
TGCAGTGCCCGCGAGACAGGGAGGTCCTACGAGCAGTACTTC
CSARETGRSYEQYF
>.|TRBJ2-5|.|TRBV5-1
TGCGCCAGCAGCTTGGCCCTGCGGCAAGAGACCCAGTACTTC
CASSLALRQETQYF